This T cell receptor (beta chain) was sequenced during a study of T cells in Graves' hyperthyroidism and ophthalmopathy. In the study overall: Any treatment followed the collection of peripheral blood at initial diagnosis.

Findings and limits, study-wide: Blood also contained most expanded thyroid clonotypes above 0.001.

For Graves' hyperthyroidism to be stable, ophthalmopathy could not progress within 18 months. Each diagnosis was grounded in clinical symptoms, serum thyroxine and TRAb, thyroid ultrasound, and orbital computed tomography. This clonotype was counted ten times or more. Its antigen is currently unknown. There were TCR beta CDR3 regions amplified from RNA transcripts. TCR CDR3 underwent first-round RT-PCR with the HTBI primer set. TCRdb recomputed calls from the multiplex PCR reads with MiXCR, one row per CDR3 protein. The table has some 350,000 distinct CDR3 sequences, about 19% seen once. The clonotype comes from a woman under 30 with Graves' hyperthyroidism. Sequencing input: blood.

DNA for the CDR3: TGTGCCAGCAGTCCCGGGGGACTAGAGGAAGAGACCCAGTACTTC. Protein: CASSPGGLEEETQYF. The rearrangement links TRBV6-5 to TRBJ2-5; 8 nucleotides agree with TRBD2. Losses at the gene ends were 5 bases for V and 3 bases for J; bases not matched to a gene: 8. CDR1 is MNHEY and CDR2 is SVGAGI in the germline V gene. The CDR3 runs 15 residues.